Below are 32 T cell receptor beta chains sequenced from a single sample in a study of memory CD4+ T cells and cytomegalovirus serostatus. The sort gate was single viable CD3+CD4+CD8-CD45RO+ cells for memory CD4+ T cells. This table comes from immunoSEQ multiplex PCR, and its TCRdb copy is limited to in-frame clones, with some not included. The data show about 40,000 clones, around 72% seen once. The sample comprised memory CD4+ T cells from blood. The receptors derive from an adult in good health and CMV-seronegative.

This clone appeared a few times. CDR3 sequence (DNA): TGTGCCAGCAGTTCTCCGGGACTAGCGGGGGGAGCAGATACGCAGTATTTT. Translated, it gives CASSSPGLAGGADTQYF. The rearrangement uses TRBV28 and TRBJ2-3; 15 bases agree with TRBD2. The CDR3 is 17 residues long. J was trimmed by 4 bases and V by 4 bases; bases with no gene match: 6. The germline CDR1 and CDR2 sequences are MDHEN and SYDVKM.

This chain uses TRBV5-1 with TRBJ1-1; 8 bases are shared with TRBD1. Trimming removed 4 bases from V and 8 bases from J; junction bases left unmatched: 10. CDR3 length equals 14 residues. The germline gives CDR1 SGHRS, CDR2 YFSETQ. CDR3 residues: CASSPPRTGSEAFF. CDR3 DNA sequence: TGCGCCAGCAGCCCGCCGAGGACAGGGTCGGAAGCTTTCTTT.

The gene calls are TRBV5-6 and TRBJ1-1; D possibly corresponds to TRBD1 (6 bases). The CDR3 totals 15 residues. V lost 2 bases and J 1 base, leaving 12 bases between the germline ends. Germline V gene data show CDR1 as SGHDT and CDR2 as YYEEEE. CDR3 DNA sequence: TGTGCCAGCAGCTTCCGACAGGCTTGGAACACTGAAGCTTTCTTT. This translates into CASSFRQAWNTEAFF.

V and J are TRBV19 and TRBJ1-1; D not certain. V was pared by 4 bases and J by 5 bases, with 14 bases between. CDR3 size: 14 residues. CDR1 and CDR2 (germline): LNHDA, SQIVND (reference sequence). The CDR3, as DNA: TGTGCCAGTAGTAGTCCGGCCTCCCGGACTGAAGCTTTCTTT. Its protein product is CASSSPASRTEAFF.

This clone came up a few times. This chain joins TRBV5-1 and TRBJ1-1; 11 positions match TRBD1. With V trimmed by 4 bases and J by 3 bases, 8 bases remained unmatched. The CDR3 loop spans 16 amino acids. The V gene's germline CDR1 is SGHRS and CDR2 YFSETQ. CDR3 sequence reads: CASSLGQGVRDTEAFF. CDR3 DNA: TGCGCCAGCAGCCTGGGACAGGGGGTCCGGGACACTGAAGCTTTCTTT.

V is TRBV7-2 and J is TRBJ1-1; a possible D gene is TRBD1 (6 bases). The CDR3 consists of 15 residues. Per germline, CDR1 SGHTA and CDR2 FQGNSA. V lost 5 bases and J 7 bases, leaving 20 bases between the germline ends. CDR3: CASSATSQGRGEAFF. CDR3 bases: TGTGCCAGCAGCGCGACGTCCCAAGGCAGGGGTGAAGCTTTCTTT. Full variable domain (outside the CDR3, taken from reference TRBV7-2 and TRBJ1-1): GAGVSQSPSNKVTEKGKDVELRCDPISGHTALYWYRQSLGQGLEFLIYFQGNSAPDKSGLPSDRFSAERTGGSVSTLTIQRTQQEDSAVYLCASSATSQGRGEAFFGQGTRLTVV.

This clone was recorded once. The chain combines TRBV19 with TRBJ2-2; tentatively, D is TRBD1 or TRBD2 (5 bases each). Trimming shortened V by 2 bases and J by 6 bases, and 13 bases separated the two germline ends. This CDR3 region has 15 residues. Germline V CDR1 and CDR2: LNHDA, SQIVND (reference sequence). The CDR3 spells CASSIPGRGAGELFF. CDR3 coding DNA: TGTGCCAGTAGTATACCCGGCAGAGGGGCCGGGGAGCTGTTTTTT.

The CDR3 here is CASSEISGGAQNEQFF. CDR3 sequence (DNA): TGTGCCAGCAGTGAGATTAGCGGGGGGGCCCAAAATGAGCAGTTCTTC. The chain couples TRBV6-1 to TRBJ2-1, with 11 nucleotides matching TRBD2. Germline V CDR1 and CDR2: MNHNS, SASEGT. V lost 3 bases and J lost 7; bases outside the gene matches: 8. This CDR3 has 16 residues.

This clone was detected a few times. V and J are TRBV19 and TRBJ2-7; no clear D gene. Trimming shortened V by 3 bases and J by 2 bases, and 8 bases separated the two germline ends. The CDR3 consists of 13 residues. CDR1 LNHDA and CDR2 SQIVND come from the germline V gene (reference sequence). Here the CDR3 DNA reads TGTGCCAGTAGTATCTCAGGACCCTACGAGCAGTACTTC. Its protein product is CASSISGPYEQYF.

This clone has a single count. The V call is TRBV7-9, the J call TRBJ1-1, with D perhaps matching TRBD1 (5 bases). The germline V gene has CDR1 SEHNR and CDR2 FQNEAQ (reference sequence). The CDR3 contains 13 residues. V was pared by 7 bases and J by 8 bases, with 17 bases between. The chain's CDR3 is CASILRDGAEAFF. CDR3 DNA: TGTGCCAGCATCCTCCGGGACGGCGCCGAAGCTTTCTTT. The full variable domain, its missing parts supplied by reference TRBV7-9 and TRBJ1-1, is DTGVSQNPRHKITKRGQNVTFRCDPISEHNRLYWYRQTLGQGPEFLTYFQNEAQLEKSRLLSDRFSAERPKGSFSTLEIQRTEQGDSAMYLCASILRDGAEAFFGQGTRLTVV.

This clone was seen only a few times. One end of the junction does not line up with germline, which may come from a read error. This chain links TRBV5-1 with TRBJ2-5, with D maybe TRBD1 (6 bases). Germline lookup yields CDR1 SGHRS and CDR2 YFSETQ. This CDR3 has 13 amino acids. The CDR3: CASSLGHRESQYF. The CDR3 DNA is TGCGCCAGCAGCTTGGGGCACAGGGAGAGCCAGTACTTC. The whole variable domain, remainder taken from reference TRBV5-1 and TRBJ2-5, is KAGVTQTPRYLIKTRGQQVTLSCSPISGHRSVSWYQQTPGQGLQFLFEYFSETQRNKGNFPGRFSGRQFSNSRSEMNVSTLELGDSALYLCASSLGHRESQYFGPGTRLLVL.

This clone was detected once. V and J are TRBV5-4 and TRBJ2-5; 9 nucleotides match TRBD2. CDR3 length equals 16 residues. CDR1 and CDR2 from the germline V gene are SGHNT and YYREEE (reference sequence). Trimming cost V 1 base and J 5 bases; bases outside gene matches: 9. In DNA, the CDR3 is TGTGCCAGCAGCTTGTTTAGGCGGGGGGGCCGGGAGACCCAGTACTTC. It yields the protein CASSLFRRGGRETQYF.

This chain connects TRBV19 to TRBJ1-5, with D tentatively TRBD1 (5 bases). The V end was cut by 7 bases, the J end by 8 bases, with 18 bases between. From germline, CDR1 is LNHDA and CDR2 SQIVND (reference sequence). CDR3 length: 14 residues. In DNA, the CDR3 is TGTGCCAGTATGTTCAGCGGGGGAAATAAGCCCCAGCATTTT. It encodes CASMFSGGNKPQHF.

This chain uses TRBV5-5 with TRBJ1-2; TRBD1 aligns across 7 bases. The germline CDR1 and CDR2 sequences are SGHKS and YYEKEE (reference sequence). There are 16 residues in the CDR3. With V trimmed by 2 bases and J by 8 bases, 15 bases remained unmatched. Written as DNA, the CDR3 is TGTGCCAGCAGCTTTTCGACCGGGACAGCCCTAGGGGGCTACACCTTC. Translating gives CASSFSTGTALGGYTF.

This chain uses TRBV5-5 with TRBJ1-3; the D gene is possibly TRBD1 (6 bases). Germline V gene lookup returns CDR1 SGHKS and CDR2 YYEKEE (reference sequence). The CDR3 is 14 residues long. Trimming left V 0 bases short and J 4 bases short, with 8 bases between. CDR3 sequence: CASSLAGTGNTIYF. Written as DNA, the CDR3 is TGTGCCAGCAGCTTGGCCGGGACAGGAAACACCATATATTTT.

The rearrangement links TRBV5-4 to TRBJ1-2; D perhaps matches TRBD1 (5 bases). In germline, CDR1 is SGHNT, CDR2 YYREEE (reference sequence). The CDR3 is 14 residues long. Trimming shortened V by 2 bases and J by 7 bases, and 15 bases separated the two germline ends. The CDR3 coding sequence is TGTGCCAGCAGCTTTATAGGGCAGGGAGGTGGCTACACCTTC. Its translation is CASSFIGQGGGYTF.

The chain has TRBV5-1 and TRBJ1-2, with TRBD1 identical over 8 bases. Trimming took 5 bases from V and 8 from J; bases not matched to a gene: 11. Germline lookup yields CDR1 SGHRS and CDR2 YFSETQ. CDR3 size: 14 residues. The CDR3 spells CASSSPGTGHGYTF. In DNA form, the CDR3 reads TGCGCCAGCAGTTCGCCCGGGACAGGCCACGGCTACACCTTC.

This clone has just a few counts. V usage is TRBV5-1 and J usage is TRBJ1-2, with D uncertain. Germline CDR1 SGHRS, CDR2 YFSETQ. Trimming took off 2 bases at V and 4 bases at J, with 12 bases between the two ends. The CDR3 covers 14 residues. The CDR3 DNA follows: TGCGCCAGCAGCTTTGGAAAGGCCGGCTATGGCTACACCTTC. This sequence encodes CASSFGKAGYGYTF.

The chain employs TRBV19 and TRBJ2-7, with D perhaps matching TRBD1 (6 bases). The germline CDR1 and CDR2 sequences are LNHDA and SQIVND (reference sequence). The CDR3 totals 15 residues. V was cut by 2 bases and J by 6 bases, with 17 bases left in between. The CDR3 DNA reads TGTGCCAGTAGTATAATCCCCCGACTACAGGGCGAGCAGTACTTC. Translated: CASSIIPRLQGEQYF.

The chain joins TRBV5-4 to TRBJ2-3; TRBD2 aligns across 7 bases. Losses at the gene ends were 2 bases for V and 0 bases for J; bases not matched to a gene: 3. This CDR3 has 15 amino acids. Germline CDR1 reads SGHNT; CDR2 reads YYREEE (reference sequence). CDR3 amino acids: CASSFGLESTDTQYF. The CDR3 DNA sequence: TGTGCCAGCAGCTTCGGACTAGAGAGCACAGATACGCAGTATTTT.

The genes are TRBV7-8 and TRBJ2-1; D unclear. V was shortened by 5 bases and J by 1 base, with 3 bases between the two germline ends. Germline V gives CDR1 SGHVS, CDR2 FQNEAQ. The CDR3 has 12 residues. The CDR3 sequence: CASSGSYNEQFF. Written as DNA, the CDR3 is TGTGCCAGCAGCGGTTCCTACAATGAGCAGTTCTTC.

V is TRBV15 and J is TRBJ2-2, with 8 nucleotides matching TRBD1. Germline-derived CDR1 and CDR2 are LNHNV and YYDKDF (reference sequence). The CDR3 consists of 16 residues. The V gene end was trimmed by 1 base and the J gene end by 6 bases; junction bases not matched to a gene: 7. CDR3 sequence (DNA): TGTGCCACCAGCAGAGTAACAGGGGGATTTTCCGGGGAGCTGTTTTTT. Translating gives CATSRVTGGFSGELFF.

This chain connects TRBV7-9 to TRBJ1-6, with TRBD1 as a possible D gene (6 bases). CDR1 SEHNR and CDR2 FQNEAQ come from the germline V gene (reference sequence). CDR3 length: 14 residues. Trimming took off 1 base at V and 7 bases at J, with 8 bases between the two ends. The CDR3 DNA is TGTGCCAGCAGCTTAGGCGGACAGAATTCACCCCTCCACTTT. Translating gives CASSLGGQNSPLHF.

This rearrangement joins TRBV11-1 to TRBJ2-2; no reliable D call. Per germline, CDR1 SGHAT and CDR2 FQDESV (reference sequence). The V end lost 4 bases, the J end lost 7 bases, and 19 bases lay between the germline ends. The length of the CDR3 is 16 residues. The CDR3 region has the DNA TGTGCCAGCAGCTGGGCGGCCCCGAAATCGGGCGGGGAGCTGTTTTTT. Amino acid sequence: CASSWAAPKSGGELFF.

The chain joins TRBV6-6 to TRBJ2-3; D gene unclear. V was pared by 2 bases and J by 5 bases, with 8 bases between. The CDR3 is 13 residues long. Germline CDR1 is MNHNY and CDR2 is SVGAGI (reference sequence). This CDR3 is CASSYPTGDTQYF. The CDR3 coding sequence is TGTGCCAGCAGTTACCCAACCGGAGATACGCAGTATTTT.

This clone was counted once. This chain joins TRBV11-2 and TRBJ2-2; D gene unclear. CDR1 and CDR2 from the germline V gene are SGHAT and FQNNGV. V shed 4 bases and J shed 5 bases, with 8 bases lying between them. The CDR3 spans 13 residues. This CDR3 is CASSSSLTGELFF. The CDR3 coding sequence is TGTGCCAGCAGCTCGTCCCTAACCGGGGAGCTGTTTTTT.

V gene TRBV30 combines with J gene TRBJ1-2, with D possibly matching TRBD1 (5 bases). Germline V CDR1 and CDR2: GTSNPN, SVGIG (reference sequence). The CDR3 runs to 14 residues. With 3 bases removed from V and 5 bases from J, the gap between germline ends came to 16 bases. CDR3: CAWRPDSKGYGYTF. CDR3 coding DNA: TGTGCCTGGAGGCCCGACAGTAAAGGATATGGCTACACCTTC.

V usage is TRBV9 and J usage is TRBJ2-1; D may be TRBD2 (5 bases). V dropped 4 bases and J dropped 2 bases, with 13 bases sitting between them. Germline CDR1 SGDLS, CDR2 YYNGEE. This CDR3 is 15 amino acids long. The CDR3: CASSPLPGTYNEQFF. The CDR3 nucleotides are TGTGCCAGCAGCCCTCTACCGGGGACCTACAATGAGCAGTTCTTC.

The V and J genes are TRBV28 and TRBJ1-6; no clear D gene. Germline loops: CDR1 MDHEN, CDR2 SYDVKM. The CDR3 length is 12 residues. Trimming removed 4 bases at V and 10 bases at J, with 8 bases between. The CDR3 loop is CASSSFGSPLHF. The CDR3 bases are TGTGCCAGCAGTTCCTTTGGATCACCCCTCCACTTT.

The chain combines TRBV7-6 with TRBJ2-1, with 10 bases matching TRBD2. V was clipped by 7 bases and J by 2 bases; unmatched bases: 8. Germline V CDR1 and CDR2: SGHVS, FNYEAQ. The CDR3 covers 16 residues. The CDR3 nucleotides read TGTGCCAGCACCACGACTAGCGGGCCGCCCTACAATGAGCAGTTCTTC. Encoded protein: CASTTTSGPPYNEQFF.

This chain uses TRBV7-8 with TRBJ1-5, with no clear D. The CDR3 sequence is 16 residues long. Germline V gene data show CDR1 as SGHVS and CDR2 as FQNEAQ. Trimming stripped 11 bases from V and 0 bases from J, with 20 bases between. This CDR3 reads CAGTNYTWFSNQPQHF. The CDR3 DNA follows: TGTGCCGGCACCAATTATACGTGGTTTAGCAATCAGCCCCAGCATTTT. Filled out from reference TRBV7-8 and TRBJ1-5, the complete variable domain reads GAGVSQSPRYKVAKRGQDVALRCDPISGHVSLFWYQQALGQGPEFLTYFQNEAQLDKSGLPSDRFFAERPEGSVSTLKIQRTQQEDSAVYLCAGTNYTWFSNQPQHFGDGTRLSIL.

The CDR3 sequence is CASSPREAVNTEAFF. In nucleotides, the CDR3 is TGTGCCAGCTCACCACGGGAAGCGGTGAACACTGAAGCTTTCTTT. This chain links TRBV18 with TRBJ1-1; D gene ambiguous. The CDR3 is made up of 15 amino acids. V was clipped by 1 base and J by 0 bases, with 9 bases between them. CDR1 KGHSH and CDR2 LQKENI come from the germline V gene.